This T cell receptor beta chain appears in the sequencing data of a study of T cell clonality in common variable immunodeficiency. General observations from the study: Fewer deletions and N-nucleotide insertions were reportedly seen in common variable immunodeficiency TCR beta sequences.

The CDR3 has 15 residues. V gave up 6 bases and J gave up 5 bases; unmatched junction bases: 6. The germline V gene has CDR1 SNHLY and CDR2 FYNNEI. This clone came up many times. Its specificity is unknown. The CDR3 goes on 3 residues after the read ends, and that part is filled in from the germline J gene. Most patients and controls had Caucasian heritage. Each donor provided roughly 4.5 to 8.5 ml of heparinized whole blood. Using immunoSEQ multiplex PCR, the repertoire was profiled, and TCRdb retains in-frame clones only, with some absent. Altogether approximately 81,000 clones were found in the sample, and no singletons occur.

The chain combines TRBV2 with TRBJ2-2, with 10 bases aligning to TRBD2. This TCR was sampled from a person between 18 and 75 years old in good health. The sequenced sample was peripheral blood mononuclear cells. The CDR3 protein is CASRPSGRETGELFF. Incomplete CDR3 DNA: TGTGCCAGCAGGCCCAGCGGGAGGGAAACCGGGGAG. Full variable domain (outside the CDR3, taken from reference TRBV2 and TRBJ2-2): EPEVTQTPSHQVTQMGQEVILRCVPISNHLYFYWYRQILGQKVEFLVSFYNNEISEKSEIFDDQFSVERPDGSNFTLKIRSTKLEDSAMYFCASRPSGRETGELFFGEGSRLTVL.